This T cell receptor beta chain was profiled in a study of long-term antiretroviral therapy in people with HIV (dated by TCRdb to about 2022). Regarding the study in general: The earliest samples were collected roughly a decade before the 2015 WHO recommendation for immediate ART, at a time when ART was usually postponed until CD4 counts fell. A retrospective serial study tested whether changes in peripheral blood TRB repertoire composition and diversity were associated with ART initiation and durable HIV suppression. No cross-contamination during QIAcube processing was shown when test extractions of a monoclonal T-cell line were performed alongside approximately 32 polyclonal samples. About 35% of the 30 participants with HIV were female. A total of some 200 cryopreserved PBMC samples came from 25 to 35 adults with confirmed HIV infection and were collected serially over a mean of about six years (range 1-12). What the study reported, not specific to this receptor: CDR3 length ranges in HIV repertoires were narrower than in controls, and network structure suggested an antigen-experienced repertoire with only a slight naive shift after ART. A significant increase in TRB diversity was found to be associated with ART initiation, although TRB diversity was observed to remain significantly below that of transplant donor controls even after long-term ART. No data were available on ART adherence, viral resistance or therapy changes, limiting inferences about post-ART repertoire changes. At every time point, the repertoire was dominated by expanded TRB clones first identified before ART initiation, although this dominance fluctuated and, in many PLHIV, declined after ART. Because pre-ART samples had limited cell numbers, profiling was done on unsorted PBMC rather than on sorted CD4+ and CD8+ T cells. Owing to limited PBMC availability, only the TCR beta chain was sequenced, without alpha chain pairing. Samples dated from the mid-2000s to the late 2010s, and the ART regimens used may be less effective than current ones.

Taken from the germline V gene, the CDR1 and CDR2 loops are SGHNT and YENEEA. Clipping removes 5 bases from V and 7 bases from J, with 6 as the unmatched junction base count. The CDR3, cysteine through phenylalanine, is 13 amino acids long. The CDR3 DNA has 39 bases and is translated from base 1. To be included, a participant needed at least one PBMC sample from before ART initiation plus at least two post-ART samples. All participants with HIV were treated in the United States of America. Cryopreserved samples of 1-10 million PBMC were thawed and washed before DNA extraction. At the time of the earliest PBMC sample for each participant with HIV, ages ranged from about 23 to 60 years. PBMC samples were contributed by each participant from 1-4 timepoints before ART initiation and 2-8 timepoints after ART initiation, with a median of 7 samples. For every participant, serial HIV viral load, CD4+ T-cell count, ART history and demographic data were obtained. A Qiagen kit on a QIAcube was used to extract genomic DNA from unsorted PBMC, with samples processed in batches of 12.

For this clone: No cognate antigen has been identified for it. Base qualities are missing; no much larger clone stands one base away.

Sequencing of the TRB variable region was done with the immunoSEQ hsTCRB v3.0 assay at survey level resolution. The target sequencing depth for TRB was roughly 40,000-50,000 T-cell genomes per sample. Pooled TRB libraries were sequenced on an Illumina MiSeq with a v3 150-cycle kit. Turning to the authors' computational methods: Repertoire analysis was run in R within a reproducible Nextflow workflow that covered QC, data transformation and analysis. LymphoSeq2, an R package for AIRR-Seq data exploration, was used to implement custom analyses. Several samples that produced fewer than 5000 total TRB sequences were removed, so 150 to 200 HIV repertoires were analyzed. Among the roughly 190 retained HIV repertoires, approximately 61 were collected before ART initiation and approximately 130 after ART initiation. Each repertoire was downsampled to 5000 TRB nucleotide sequences, and summary statistics were averaged across 100 downsampling iterations. The analysis kept only TRB sequences whose CDR3 regions were at least seven amino acids long. Diversity was assessed using a clonality score derived from Shannon entropy and using the Gini coefficient. In the repertoire networks, any two of the top 5000 CDR3 amino acid sequences were connected whenever the two sequences differed by an edit distance of one. Antigen specificity groups and MHC restriction were predicted for TRB CDR3 amino acid sequences with GLIPH2. To flag known associations with CMV, EBV, HIV or tissue antigens, CDR3 amino acid sequences were compared against VDJdb and McPAS-TCR. Pre-ART, post-ART and control groups were compared with Wilcoxon signed-rank tests and Holm-Bonferroni correction. As stored in TCRdb, this immuneACCESS dataset retains in-frame rearrangements with V and J assigned. A fraction of the clones does not appear; measured against another copy, unresolved V genes explain less than half of the discrepancy, and the remainder lacks a known reason. Clonal size and the V and J genes are those of that table, whereas D and trimming came from the DNA. The sample table records approximately 25,000 clones; less than 80% of these occur just once. Of the sample, over 8% falls within the top ten clones.

This receptor was identified in a middle-aged woman with HIV. The chain is encoded by TRBV11-3 joined to TRBJ1-2, with TRBD1 identical over 8 junction bases. Sequencing used unsorted PBMCs, obtained 1.2 years after starting antiretroviral therapy. Here is the DNA: TGTGCCAGCAGCGTGACAGGGGAGGGTGGCTACACCTTC. Its translation is CASSVTGEGGYTF. Beyond the CDR3, the reference TRBV11-3 and TRBJ1-2 genes provide the residues; the full variable domain reads: EAGVVQSPRYKIIEKKQPVAFWCNPISGHNTLYWYLQNLGQGPELLIRYENEEAVDDSQLPKDRFSAERLKGVDSTLKIQPAELGDSAVYLCASSVTGEGGYTFGSGTRLTVV.